The text below deals with one TCR beta chain. The data derive from a study of blood T cell repertoires in COVID-19. TCRdb's table, derived via immunoSEQ multiplex PCR, lists solely in-frame clones and lacks some. This sample yields tens of thousands of clones, of which around 88% are seen a single time; approximately 30% belongs to the top ten. The ends were cut back, 2 bases at V and 1 base at J, with 9 bases in the middle. Germline V CDR1 and CDR2: LGHDT, YNNKEL (reference sequence). This CDR3 spans 15 amino acids. This clonotype was sampled from a human donor with active COVID-19. The donor label of this sample is uncertain. The chain is built from TRBV3-1 (or the pseudogene TRBV3-2) and TRBJ2-4; D is possibly TRBD2 (5 bases). The sequenced sample consisted of peripheral blood. CDR3 protein: CASSQKRVAKNIQYF. The CDR3 DNA is TGTGCCAGCAGCCAAAAGAGGGTGGCCAAAAACATTCAGTACTTC.